The text below deals with one T cell receptor (beta chain). These data are taken from a study of blood T cell repertoires in COVID-19. Across the whole study: From the United States, Italy and Spain came samples of acute and convalescent COVID-19. PBMCs, B-cell-depleted T cells, or T cells provided the cDNA or gDNA that made up the material.

Original handling: For nucleated cells, counts were estimated from reference gene primer amplification. The protocol was immunoSEQ multiplex PCR, while the TCRdb copy is restricted to in-frame clones and leaves out a portion. The V and J calls and the clone size are those of that table, but D and trimming were determined from the DNA. The sample yields tens of thousands of clones, around four fifths seen once. Losses at the gene ends were 8 bases for V and 3 bases for J; bases not matched to a gene: 2. Germline loops: CDR1 LNHDA, CDR2 SQIVND (reference sequence). The CDR3 spans 13 residues. The clonotype was recovered from a human donor in a cohort sampled during active COVID-19. Sequencing used peripheral blood. The chain joins TRBV19 to TRBJ1-5; TRBD1 matches at 9 bases. The CDR3 nucleotides are TGTGCCAGTTGGGACAGGGACAATCAGCCCCAGCATTTT. Amino acid sequence: CASWDRDNQPQHF.